Below, one T cell receptor (beta chain) is given with its context. The sample belongs to a study of shared clonotypes between healthy human individuals. Measured with immunoSEQ multiplex PCR; TCRdb has only the in-frame clones, and not every one. The sample holds around 340,000 clones; 73% are singletons and the top ten take less than 11%. Donors included only healthy HIV-negative adults lacking recent acute infections or vaccinations. All donors were Caucasian adults living in Nashville, Tennessee. The sample was memory CD4+ T cells sorted from blood. As for subset: CD45RA-negative fraction. This receptor was obtained from a man aged 25 to 40 in good health.

The CDR3 region is CASIRNTEAFF. DNA for the CDR3: TGTGCCAGCATTAGGAACACTGAAGCTTTCTTT. The chain is built from TRBV28 and TRBJ1-1; D unclear. Germline CDR1 MDHEN, CDR2 SYDVKM. V lost 7 bases, J lost 1 base, and 4 bases lay in between. The CDR3 sequence is 11 residues long.